Listed below are T cell receptor beta chains from one sample, sequenced in a study of shared T cell receptors in the human thymus. Only in-frame clones appear in the TCRdb table, and some are missing; sequencing was by immunoSEQ multiplex PCR. The sample contains roughly 700,000 clones, around 89% of which appear only once. The data also belong to a second study, concerning human thymus T cells.

Sequences were obtained from thymocytes. These receptors were obtained from a boy in the first two years of life with a congenital heart defect. Each CDR3 is given with its conserved first and last residue. The D gene is left open where the match is weak. A clone size is listed for some rows: how often the clone was seen (once, few, many), or a class if it is expanded.

TRBJ2-1 | NA | TRBD2 | 15 | TRBV4-1 | TGCGCCAGCAGCGCCCGGCCGGGAGGGCCGGATGAGCAGTTCTTC | CASSARPGGPDEQFF
TRBJ2-7 | once | NA | 17 | TRBV25-1 | TGTGCCAGCAGTGAATATGGTACACGGCCCCAGGTGAGAGAGCAGTACTTC | CASSEYGTRPQVREQYF
TRBJ2-1 | NA | TRBD2 | 14 | TRBV5-4 | TGTGCCAGCAGCCTAGCGGGAGGGGCGGGGGAGCAGTTCTTC | CASSLAGGAGEQFF
TRBJ2-7 | NA | TRBD2 | 16 | TRBV11-3 | TGTGCCAGCAGCTTAGGGAGCGGGGGATCATCTAAGGAGCAGTACTTC | CASSLGSGGSSKEQYF
TRBJ2-5 | NA | NA | 22 | TRBV6-1 | TGTGCCAGCAGTGAACAAAACGGACTCTACCTTCGGGCTCATCTTAAATCGGAGACCCAGTACTTC | CASSEQNGLYLRAHLKSETQYF
TRBJ2-1 | NA | TRBD2 | 15 | TRBV28 | TGTGCCAGCAGTCCTCCGGGACTAGCCTACAATGAGCAGTTCTTC | CASSPPGLAYNEQFF
TRBJ2-6 | NA | TRBD1 | 18 | TRBV29-1 | TGCAGCGTTGAAGAGACAGGGGGCATCGTCTCTGGGGCCAACGTCCTGACTTTC | CSVEETGGIVSGANVLTF
TRBJ1-3 | NA | TRBD1 | 16 | TRBV30 | TGTGCCTGGAGTACCGACAGGGGGTACTCTGGAAACACCATATATTTT | CAWSTDRGYSGNTIYF
TRBJ2-7 | once | NA | 16 | TRBV5-8 | TGTGCCAGCAGCTTCGGCAGGGTGCGAGGCTCCTACGAGCAGTACTTC | CASSFGRVRGSYEQYF
TRBJ2-4 | NA | TRBD1 | 13 | TRBV10-3 | TGTGCCATCGCTCGCACAGGGGCCGACATTCAGTACTTC | CAIARTGADIQYF
TRBJ1-1 | once | TRBD1 | 17 | TRBV27 | TGTGCCAGCAGTTTATTAGGGACAGGGGGCAAGAACACTGAAGCTTTCTTT | CASSLLGTGGKNTEAFF
TRBJ2-1 | NA | TRBD2 | 15 | TRBV5-6 | TGTGCCAGCAGCCCTCGAGCGGGAGGCTGTAATGAGCAGTTCTTC | CASSPRAGGCNEQFF
TRBJ2-1 | NA | NA | 16 | TRBV10-3 | TGTGCCATCAGTGAGTCTTCAGGGGAGGGGAACAATGAGCAGTTCTTC | CAISESSGEGNNEQFF
TRBJ2-1 | NA | TRBD2 | 20 | TRBV7-8 | TGTGCCAGCAGCTTAGCTCCGGGACTAGCGGGAGGGCCGCCCGGCAATGAGCAGTTCTTC | CASSLAPGLAGGPPGNEQFF
TRBJ2-1 | NA | NA | 16 | TRBV6-5 | TGTGCCAGCAGTTACCGACCTTTAAGGGGCGTCAATGAGCAGTTCTTC | CASSYRPLRGVNEQFF
TRBJ2-7 | NA | TRBD2 | 17 | TRBV7-2 | TGTGCCAGCAGCTTAGACCCAGCGGGAGGGCCGTCCTACGAGCAGTACTTC | CASSLDPAGGPSYEQYF
TRBJ1-3 | NA | TRBD1 | 18 | TRBV11-2 | TGTGCCAGCAGCCATTCCCGGGACAGGGCTTCAAACGGAAACACCATATATTTT | CASSHSRDRASNGNTIYF
TRBJ1-2 | NA | NA | 12 | TRBV6-5 | TGTGCCAGCAGTTCCGGTGGCTATGGCTACACCTTC | CASSSGGYGYTF
TRBJ2-7 | NA | TRBD2 | 14 | TRBV10-2 | TGCGCCAGCGGTTCTAGCGGGAGCCCCTACGAGCAGTACTTC | CASGSSGSPYEQYF
TRBJ1-5 | NA | TRBD1 | 13 | TRBV10-3 | TGTGCCGCCCAGGGACAGGGGGATCAGCCCCAGCATTTT | CAAQGQGDQPQHF
TRBJ2-7 | NA | NA | 13 | TRBV7-2 | TGTGCCAGCAGCTTAGAAGGGGGCTACGAGCAGTACTTC | CASSLEGGYEQYF
TRBJ1-4 | NA | TRBD1 | 18 | TRBV14 | TGTGCCAGCAGCCAAGAAGGGGACAGGGTAGGAGCTACGGAAAAACTGTTTTTT | CASSQEGDRVGATEKLFF
TRBJ2-7 | NA | TRBD2 | 17 | TRBV11-1 | TGTGCCAGCAGCTGGGGACTAGCGCCTAGACAGAGCAACGAGCAGTACTTC | CASSWGLAPRQSNEQYF
TRBJ2-3 | NA | TRBD2 | 16 | TRBV12-5 | TGTGCTAGTGCCCCCCTGACGGGGGGGGGCACAGATACGCAGTATTTT | CASAPLTGGGTDTQYF
TRBJ2-7 | NA | NA | 15 | TRBV28 | TGTGCCAGCAGTCCCGGGTGGGGGGGCCCCTACGAGCAGTACTTC | CASSPGWGGPYEQYF
TRBJ2-1 | NA | NA | 15 | TRBV27 | TGTGCCAGCAGTTTAACAAGCGGGACATACGGTGAGCAGTTCTTC | CASSLTSGTYGEQFF
TRBJ2-7 | NA | TRBD2 | 15 | TRBV19 | TGTGCCAGTAGTATTCCCCGACTAGCGGGAGGCGAGCAGTACTTC | CASSIPRLAGGEQYF
TRBJ1-5 | NA | NA | 16 | TRBV5-3 | TGTGCCAGAAGCCATGGGCGGGGTTTTAGCAATCAGCCCCAGCATTTT | CARSHGRGFSNQPQHF
TRBJ2-7 | NA | NA | 12 | TRBV10-2 | TGCGCCAGCAGTGAGTTATCGGGCGAGCAGTACTTC | CASSELSGEQYF
TRBJ2-7 | NA | NA | 15 | TRBV6-1 | TGTGCCAGCAGTGAAGGGGGCCCCGCATACTACGAGCAGTACTTC | CASSEGGPAYYEQYF
TRBJ2-1 | NA | TRBD2 | 16 | TRBV30 | TGTGCCTGGAGCCAATGGACTAGCGGGAGTAGGTATGAGCAGTTCTTC | CAWSQWTSGSRYEQFF
TRBJ2-7 | NA | NA | 18 | TRBV7-2 | TGTGCCAGCAGCCCAGTTCGGCGGGCCCCAAGGGCGGTGTACGAGCAGTACTTC | CASSPVRRAPRAVYEQYF
TRBJ2-5 | NA | TRBD1 | 17 | TRBV28 | TGTGCCAGCAGTCCCCCCCCGACAGGGATTGAGCAAGAGACCCAGTACTTC | CASSPPPTGIEQETQYF
TRBJ2-3 | NA | TRBD2 | 21 | TRBV29-1 | TGCAGCGTTGAAGCCAGGGGGAGACAGAAGTCGGGACTAGCGGGAGCGGGTACGCAGTATTTT | CSVEARGRQKSGLAGAGTQYF
TRBJ1-1 | NA | NA | 13 | TRBV25-1 | TGTGCCAGCAGTGTGGGGGCGCAGGCTGAAGCTTTCTTT | CASSVGAQAEAFF
TRBJ2-1 | NA | TRBD2 | 15 | TRBV9 | TGTGCCAGCAGCGCGACAGCGGGGCTGTACAATGAGCAGTTCTTC | CASSATAGLYNEQFF
TRBJ1-5 | NA | NA | 17 | TRBV28 | TGTGCCAGCACCCTAAAGGGGCACGGGGGGAGCAATCAGCCCCAGCATTTT | CASTLKGHGGSNQPQHF
TRBJ2-7 | NA | NA | 15 | TRBV30 | TGTGCCTGGAGTGTAGGGGATATTGGCCCCTACGAGCAGTACTTC | CAWSVGDIGPYEQYF
TRBJ2-5 | once | NA | 13 | TRBV30 | TGTGCCTGGAGGCGGGCGAACCAAGAGACCCAGTACTTC | CAWRRANQETQYF
TRBJ2-1 | NA | TRBD2 | 15 | TRBV4-1 | TGCGCCAGCAGCCAAGGGGATAGCGGGGACAATGAGCAGTTCTTC | CASSQGDSGDNEQFF
TRBJ2-3 | NA | TRBD2 | 13 | TRBV28 | TGTGCCATAGCGGGGGAGGGCACAGATACGCAGTATTTT | CAIAGEGTDTQYF
TRBJ2-2 | NA | TRBD2 | 20 | TRBV4-1 | TGCGCCAGCAGCCCCTCGTCCGTAGGTGGTAGCGGGAGGGCCGTCGGGGAGCTGTTTTTT | CASSPSSVGGSGRAVGELFF
TRBJ2-1 | few | NA | 14 | TRBV19 | TGTGCCAGTAGGGGTAGCGGTTCCTACAATGAGCAGTTCTTC | CASRGSGSYNEQFF
TRBJ2-7 | NA | NA | 15 | TRBV10-2 | TGCGCCAGCAGTGAAGGCTCTAGGGAGCCTTACGAGCAGTACTTC | CASSEGSREPYEQYF
TRBJ2-1 | NA | TRBD1 | 14 | TRBV11-3 | TGTGCCAGCAGCTCAACGGGACAGAGAAATGAGCAGTTCTTC | CASSSTGQRNEQFF
TRBJ2-7 | NA | NA | 13 | TRBV9 | TGTGCCAGCAGCGTAAGGGGCGCCTACGAGCAGTACTTC | CASSVRGAYEQYF
TRBJ2-7 | NA | TRBD1 | 16 | TRBV27 | TGTGCCAGCAGTCTCTCCCGGGACAGGGGACACTACGAGCAGTACTTC | CASSLSRDRGHYEQYF
TRBJ1-4 | NA | TRBD1 | 15 | TRBV5-4 | TGTGCCAGCAGCTCTAAGGACAGGGTTGGTGAAAAACTGTTTTTT | CASSSKDRVGEKLFF
TRBJ2-5 | NA | TRBD2 | 19 | TRBV4-2 | TGTGCCAGCAGCCAAGACCAAGGGGGACTAGCGGGGCCCCAAGAGACCCAGTACTTC | CASSQDQGGLAGPQETQYF
TRBJ2-7 | NA | NA | 12 | TRBV14 | TGTGCCAGCAGCCAAGGGGGCCACGAGCAGTACTTC | CASSQGGHEQYF
TRBJ2-7 | NA | TRBD2 | 15 | TRBV6-5 | TGTGCCAGCAGCTACAGCCCTAGCGGTTGGTACGAGCAGTACTTC | CASSYSPSGWYEQYF
TRBJ2-3 | NA | NA | 13 | TRBV4-3 | TGCGCCAGCAGCCAAGGGGCCACAGATACGCAGTATTTT | CASSQGATDTQYF
TRBJ2-7 | few | TRBD1 | 17 | TRBV4-1 | TGCGCCAGCAGCCAAGAAGTATGGGACAGCTCCCTCTACGAGCAGTACTTC | CASSQEVWDSSLYEQYF